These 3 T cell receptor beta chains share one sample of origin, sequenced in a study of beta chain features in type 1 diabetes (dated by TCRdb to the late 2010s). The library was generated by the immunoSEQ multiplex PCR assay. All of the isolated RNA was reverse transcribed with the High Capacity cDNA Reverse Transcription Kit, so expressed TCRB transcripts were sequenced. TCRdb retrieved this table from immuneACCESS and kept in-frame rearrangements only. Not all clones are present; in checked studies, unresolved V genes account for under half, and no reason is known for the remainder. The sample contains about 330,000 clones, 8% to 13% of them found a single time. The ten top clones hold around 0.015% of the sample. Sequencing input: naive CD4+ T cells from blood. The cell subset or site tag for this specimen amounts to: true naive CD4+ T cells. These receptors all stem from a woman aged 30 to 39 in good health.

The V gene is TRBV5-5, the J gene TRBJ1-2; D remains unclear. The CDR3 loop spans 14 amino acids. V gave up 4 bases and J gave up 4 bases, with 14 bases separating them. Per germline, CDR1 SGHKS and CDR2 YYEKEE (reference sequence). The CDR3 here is CASSPSLDIYGYTF. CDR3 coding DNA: TGTGCCAGCAGCCCATCCCTTGACATCTATGGCTACACCTTC.

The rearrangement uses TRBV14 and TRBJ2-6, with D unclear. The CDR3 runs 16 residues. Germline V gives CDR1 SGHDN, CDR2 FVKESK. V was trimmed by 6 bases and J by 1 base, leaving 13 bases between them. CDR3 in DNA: TGTGCCAGCAGTCGCTTCAGTCTTTCTGGGGCCAACGTCCTGACTTTC. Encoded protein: CASSRFSLSGANVLTF. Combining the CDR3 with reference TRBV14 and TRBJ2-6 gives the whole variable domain EAGVTQFPSHSVIEKGQTVTLRCDPISGHDNLYWYRRVMGKEIKFLLHFVKESKQDESGMPNNRFLAERTGGTYSTLKVQPAELEDSGVYFCASSRFSLSGANVLTFGAGSRLTVL.

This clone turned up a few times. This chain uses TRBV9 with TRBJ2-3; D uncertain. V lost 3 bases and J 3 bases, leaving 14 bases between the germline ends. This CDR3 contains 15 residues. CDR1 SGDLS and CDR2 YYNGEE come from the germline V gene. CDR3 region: CASSADSPATDTQYF. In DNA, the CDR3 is TGTGCCAGCAGCGCAGACTCCCCGGCAACAGATACGCAGTATTTT.